This T cell receptor (beta chain) was identified in a study of beta chain features in type 1 diabetes. The table lists this clone with a few counts. Its target is not known. CD4+ naive, central memory, regulatory and stem cell-like memory cells were sorted via CD45RO/CCR7/CD25/CD127/CD95/CD27. Regarding the study as a whole: Significant though moderate, a shortening of TCRB CDR3s appeared in all four CD4+ subsets of Type 1 diabetes patients. TCRB repertoires of naive, central memory and Treg cells appeared more similar among patients than among healthy donors. Type 1 diabetes patients showed fewer insertions and more deletions at VDJ junctions.

This CDR3 has 19 amino acids. Reverse transcription of all isolated RNA meant that expressed TCRB transcripts were sequenced. Sequenced by immunoSEQ multiplex PCR; TCRdb stores in-frame clones only, minus some. The sample has about 650,000 clones; about an eighth are singletons. This receptor was identified in a man between 25 and 39 years old with type 1 diabetes. The chain employs TRBV21-1 and TRBJ2-6; TRBD1, the table's D call, lacks a check against the DNA. TRBV21-1 is listed as a pseudogene. The sample taken for sequencing was naive CD4+ T cells from blood. In DNA, the CDR3 is TGTGCCAGCAGCAGGGTTGAGACAGGGGAGAGCTCTGGGGCCAACGTCCTGACTTTC. Its protein product is CASSRVETGESSGANVLTF.